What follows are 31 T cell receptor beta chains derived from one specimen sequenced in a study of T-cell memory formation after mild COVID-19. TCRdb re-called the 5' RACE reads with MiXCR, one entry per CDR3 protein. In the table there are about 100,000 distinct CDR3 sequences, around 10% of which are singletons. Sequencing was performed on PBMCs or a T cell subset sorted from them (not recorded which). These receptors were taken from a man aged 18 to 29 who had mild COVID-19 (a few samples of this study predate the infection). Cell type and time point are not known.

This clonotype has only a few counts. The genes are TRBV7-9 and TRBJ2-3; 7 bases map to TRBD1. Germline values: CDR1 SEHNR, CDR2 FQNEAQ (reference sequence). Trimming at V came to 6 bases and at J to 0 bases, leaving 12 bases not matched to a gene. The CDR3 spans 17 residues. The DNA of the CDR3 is TGTGCCAGCAGATCGACCGGGACAGAGACTAGCACAGATACGCAGTATTTT. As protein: CASRSTGTETSTDTQYF.

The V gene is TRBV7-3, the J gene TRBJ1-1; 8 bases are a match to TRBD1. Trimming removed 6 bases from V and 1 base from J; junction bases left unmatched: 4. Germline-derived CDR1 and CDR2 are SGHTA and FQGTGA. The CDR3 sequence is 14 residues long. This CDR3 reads CASRTTGANTEAFF. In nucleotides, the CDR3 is TGTGCCAGCAGGACGACAGGGGCGAACACTGAAGCTTTCTTT. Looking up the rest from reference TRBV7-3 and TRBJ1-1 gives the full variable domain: GAGVSQTPSNKVTEKGKYVELRCDPISGHTALYWYRQSLGQGPEFLIYFQGTGAADDSGLPNDRFFAVRPEGSVSTLKIQRTERGDSAVYLCASRTTGANTEAFFGQGTRLTVV.

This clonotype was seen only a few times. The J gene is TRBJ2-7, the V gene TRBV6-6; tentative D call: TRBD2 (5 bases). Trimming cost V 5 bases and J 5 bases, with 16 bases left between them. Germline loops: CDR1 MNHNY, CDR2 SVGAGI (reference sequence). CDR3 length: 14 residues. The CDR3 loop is CASSRHGGSDEQYV. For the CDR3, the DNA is TGTGCCAGCAGTCGACACGGAGGTTCCGACGAGCAGTACGTC.

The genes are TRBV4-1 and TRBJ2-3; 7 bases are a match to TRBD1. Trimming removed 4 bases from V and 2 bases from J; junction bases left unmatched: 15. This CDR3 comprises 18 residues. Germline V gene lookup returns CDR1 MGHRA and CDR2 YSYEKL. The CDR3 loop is CASSPRTGGRHFTDTQYF. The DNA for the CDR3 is TGCGCCAGCAGCCCTCGGACAGGCGGAAGGCATTTCACAGATACGCAGTATTTT.

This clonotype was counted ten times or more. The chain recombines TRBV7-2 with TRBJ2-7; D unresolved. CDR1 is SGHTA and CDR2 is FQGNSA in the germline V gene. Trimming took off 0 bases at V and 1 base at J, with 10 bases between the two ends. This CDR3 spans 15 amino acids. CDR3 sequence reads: CASSLANSYSYEQYV. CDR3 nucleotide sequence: TGTGCCAGCAGCTTAGCCAACAGCTATTCCTACGAGCAGTACGTC.

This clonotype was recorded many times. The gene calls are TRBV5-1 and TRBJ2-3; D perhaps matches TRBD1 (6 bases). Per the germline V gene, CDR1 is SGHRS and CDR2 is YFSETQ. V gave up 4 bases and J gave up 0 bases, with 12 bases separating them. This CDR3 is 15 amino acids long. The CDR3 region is CASSEGQLSTDTQYF. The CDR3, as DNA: TGCGCCAGCAGCGAGGGACAATTAAGCACAGATACGCAGTATTTT.

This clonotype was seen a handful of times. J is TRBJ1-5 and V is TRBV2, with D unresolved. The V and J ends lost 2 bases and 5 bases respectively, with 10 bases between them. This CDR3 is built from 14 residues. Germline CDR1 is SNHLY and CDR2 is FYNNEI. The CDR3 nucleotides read TGTGCCAGCAGTGAACGGGCAGAAGATCAGCCCCAGCATTTT. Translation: CASSERAEDQPQHF.

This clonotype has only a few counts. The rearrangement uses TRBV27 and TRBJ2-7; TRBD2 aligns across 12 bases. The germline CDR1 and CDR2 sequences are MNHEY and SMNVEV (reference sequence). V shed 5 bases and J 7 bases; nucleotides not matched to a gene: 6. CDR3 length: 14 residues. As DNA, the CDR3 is TGTGCCAGCAGTCTAGCGGGGGGGCCCAGAGAGCAGTACTTC. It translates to CASSLAGGPREQYF.

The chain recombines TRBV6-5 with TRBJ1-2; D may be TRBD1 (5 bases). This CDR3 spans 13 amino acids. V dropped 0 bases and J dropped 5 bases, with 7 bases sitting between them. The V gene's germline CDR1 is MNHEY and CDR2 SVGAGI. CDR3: CASSYSGVYGYTF. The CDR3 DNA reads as TGTGCCAGCAGTTACTCGGGGGTTTATGGCTACACCTTC.

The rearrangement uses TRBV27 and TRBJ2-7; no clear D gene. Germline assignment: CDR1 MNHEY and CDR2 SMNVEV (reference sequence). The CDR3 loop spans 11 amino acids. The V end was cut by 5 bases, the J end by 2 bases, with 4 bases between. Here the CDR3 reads CASSPTYEQYV. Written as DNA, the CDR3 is TGTGCCAGCAGTCCGACCTACGAGCAGTACGTC.

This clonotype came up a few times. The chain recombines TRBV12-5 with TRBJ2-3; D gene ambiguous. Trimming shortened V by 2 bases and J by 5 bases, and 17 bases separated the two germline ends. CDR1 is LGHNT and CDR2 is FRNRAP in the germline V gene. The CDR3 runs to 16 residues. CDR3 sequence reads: CASGLTPGRSEDTQYF. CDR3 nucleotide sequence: TGTGCTAGTGGTTTGACCCCGGGCAGGTCTGAAGATACGCAGTATTTT.

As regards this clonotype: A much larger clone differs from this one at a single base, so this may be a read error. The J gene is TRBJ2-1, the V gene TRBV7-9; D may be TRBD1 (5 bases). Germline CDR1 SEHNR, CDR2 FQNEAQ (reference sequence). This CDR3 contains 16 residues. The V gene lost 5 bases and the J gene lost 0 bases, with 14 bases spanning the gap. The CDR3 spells CASSPSVTVSYNEQFF. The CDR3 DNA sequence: TGTGCCAGCAGCCCTTCTGTGACAGTCTCCTACAATGAGCAGTTCTTC.

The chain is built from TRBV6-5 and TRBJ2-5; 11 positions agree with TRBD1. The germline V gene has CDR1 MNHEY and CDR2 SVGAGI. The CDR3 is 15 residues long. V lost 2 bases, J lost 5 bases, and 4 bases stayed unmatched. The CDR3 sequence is CASSYPGQGVETQYF. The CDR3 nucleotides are TGTGCCAGCAGTTACCCGGGACAGGGGGTCGAGACCCAGTACTTC.

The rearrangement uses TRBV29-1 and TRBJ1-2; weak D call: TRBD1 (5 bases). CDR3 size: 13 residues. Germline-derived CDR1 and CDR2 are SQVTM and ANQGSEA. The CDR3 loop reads CSLYPPGHYGYTF. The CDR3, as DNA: TGCAGTCTCTACCCGCCGGGACACTATGGCTACACCTTC.

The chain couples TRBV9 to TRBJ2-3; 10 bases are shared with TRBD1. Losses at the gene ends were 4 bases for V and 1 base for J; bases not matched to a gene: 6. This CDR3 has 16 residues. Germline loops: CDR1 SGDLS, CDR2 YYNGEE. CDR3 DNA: TGTGCCAGCAGCTCCAGACAGGGGGCCGGCACAGATACGCAGTATTTT. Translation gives CASSSRQGAGTDTQYF.

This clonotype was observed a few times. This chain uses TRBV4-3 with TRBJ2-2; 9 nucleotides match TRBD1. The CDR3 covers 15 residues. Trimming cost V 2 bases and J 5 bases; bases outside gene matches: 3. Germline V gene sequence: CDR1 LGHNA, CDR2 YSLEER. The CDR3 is CASSQYRGRTGELFF. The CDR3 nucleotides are TGCGCCAGCAGCCAATACAGGGGGCGAACCGGGGAGCTGTTTTTT.

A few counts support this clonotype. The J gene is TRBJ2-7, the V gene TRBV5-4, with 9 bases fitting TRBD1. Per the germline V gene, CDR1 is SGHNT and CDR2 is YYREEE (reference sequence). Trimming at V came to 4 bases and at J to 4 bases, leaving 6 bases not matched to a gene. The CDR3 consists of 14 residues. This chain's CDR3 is CASSVGTGTYEQYF. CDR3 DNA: TGTGCCAGCAGCGTCGGGACAGGGACGTACGAGCAGTACTTC.

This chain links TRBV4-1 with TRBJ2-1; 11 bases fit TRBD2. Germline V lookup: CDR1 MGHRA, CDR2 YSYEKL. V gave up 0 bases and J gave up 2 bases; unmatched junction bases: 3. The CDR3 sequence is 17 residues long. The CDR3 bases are TGCGCCAGCAGCCAAGATCCTAGCGGGGGGACCTACAATGAGCAGTTCTTC. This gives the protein CASSQDPSGGTYNEQFF.

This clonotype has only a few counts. The DNA of the CDR3 is TGTGCCAGCAGTTGGGTTCAGACCGGGGAGCTGTTTTTT. Its translation is CASSWVQTGELFF. The J gene is TRBJ2-2, the V gene TRBV12-3 or TRBV12-4; D gene unclear. This CDR3 is 13 amino acids long. V gave up 4 bases and J gave up 5 bases, with 8 bases separating them.

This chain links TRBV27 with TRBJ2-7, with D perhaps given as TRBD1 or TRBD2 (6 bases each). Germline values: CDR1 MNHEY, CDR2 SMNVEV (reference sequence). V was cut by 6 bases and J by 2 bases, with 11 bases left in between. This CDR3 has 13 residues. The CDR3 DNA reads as TGTGCCAGCAGCCTCCGGGGGCCCTACGAGCAGTACTTC. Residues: CASSLRGPYEQYF.

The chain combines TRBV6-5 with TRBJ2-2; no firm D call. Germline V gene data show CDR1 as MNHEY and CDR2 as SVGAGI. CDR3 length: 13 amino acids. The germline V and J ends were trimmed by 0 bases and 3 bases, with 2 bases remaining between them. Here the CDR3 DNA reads TGTGCCAGCAGTTACTCATACACCGGGGAGCTGTTTTTT. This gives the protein CASSYSYTGELFF.

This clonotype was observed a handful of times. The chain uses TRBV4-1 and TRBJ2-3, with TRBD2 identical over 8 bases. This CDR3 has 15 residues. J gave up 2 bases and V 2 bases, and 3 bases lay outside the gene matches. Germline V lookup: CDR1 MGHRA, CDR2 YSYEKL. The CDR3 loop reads CASSQQRGNTDTQYF. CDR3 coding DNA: TGCGCCAGCAGCCAACAGCGGGGGAACACAGATACGCAGTATTTT.

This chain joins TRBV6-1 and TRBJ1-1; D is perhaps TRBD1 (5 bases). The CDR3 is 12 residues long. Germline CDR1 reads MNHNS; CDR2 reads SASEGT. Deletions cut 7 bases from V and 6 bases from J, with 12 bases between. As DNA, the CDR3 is TGTGCCAGCACCTGGGGGGGGGCTGAAGCTTTCTTT. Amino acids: CASTWGGAEAFF.

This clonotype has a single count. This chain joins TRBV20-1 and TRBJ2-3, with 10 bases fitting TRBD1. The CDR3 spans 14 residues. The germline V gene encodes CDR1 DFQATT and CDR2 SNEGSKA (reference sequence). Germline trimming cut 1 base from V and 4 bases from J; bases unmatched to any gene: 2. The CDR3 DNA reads TGCAGTGCTAGAGTTGGGACAGGGGCAGATACGCAGTATTTT. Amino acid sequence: CSARVGTGADTQYF.

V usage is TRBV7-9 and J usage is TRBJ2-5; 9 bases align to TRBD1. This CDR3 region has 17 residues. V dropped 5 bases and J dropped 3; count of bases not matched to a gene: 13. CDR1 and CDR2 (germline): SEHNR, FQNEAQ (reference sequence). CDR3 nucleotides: TGTGCCAGCAGCCTAACACCCGGGACAGGGAGAGAAGAGACCCAGTACTTC. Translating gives CASSLTPGTGREETQYF.

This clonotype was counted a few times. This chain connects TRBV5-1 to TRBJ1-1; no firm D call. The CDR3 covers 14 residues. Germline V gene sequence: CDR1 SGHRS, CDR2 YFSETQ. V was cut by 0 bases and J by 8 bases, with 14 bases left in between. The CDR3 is CASSLGSIQAEAFF. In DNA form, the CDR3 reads TGCGCCAGCAGCTTGGGCTCTATCCAGGCGGAAGCTTTCTTT. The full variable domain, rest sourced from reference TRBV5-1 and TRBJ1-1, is KAGVTQTPRYLIKTRGQQVTLSCSPISGHRSVSWYQQTPGQGLQFLFEYFSETQRNKGNFPGRFSGRQFSNSRSEMNVSTLELGDSALYLCASSLGSIQAEAFFGQGTRLTVV.

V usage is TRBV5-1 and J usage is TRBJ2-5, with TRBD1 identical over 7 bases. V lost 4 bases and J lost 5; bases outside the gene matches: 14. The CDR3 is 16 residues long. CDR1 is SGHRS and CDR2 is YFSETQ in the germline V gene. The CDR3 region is CASSAPGQPLGETQYF. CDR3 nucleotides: TGCGCCAGCAGCGCACCGGGACAGCCTTTGGGGGAGACCCAGTACTTC.

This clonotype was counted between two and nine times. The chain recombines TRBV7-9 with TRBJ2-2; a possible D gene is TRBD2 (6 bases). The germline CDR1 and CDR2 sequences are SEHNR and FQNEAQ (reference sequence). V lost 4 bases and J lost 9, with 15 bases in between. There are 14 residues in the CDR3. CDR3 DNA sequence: TGTGCCAGCAGCTCCGGGACTCAAGTTAGGGAGCTGTTTTTT. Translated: CASSSGTQVRELFF.

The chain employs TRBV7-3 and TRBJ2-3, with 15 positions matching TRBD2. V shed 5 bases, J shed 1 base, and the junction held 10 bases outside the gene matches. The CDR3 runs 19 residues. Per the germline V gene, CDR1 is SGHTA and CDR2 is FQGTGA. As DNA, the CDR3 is TGTGCCAGCAGCCCCCTGGGGACTAGCGGGGGGAGGGGCACAGATACGCAGTATTTT. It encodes CASSPLGTSGGRGTDTQYF.

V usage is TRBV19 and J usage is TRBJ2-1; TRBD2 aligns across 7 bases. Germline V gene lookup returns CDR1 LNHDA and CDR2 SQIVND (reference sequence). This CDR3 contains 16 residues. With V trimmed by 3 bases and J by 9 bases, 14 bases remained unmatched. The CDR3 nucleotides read TGTGCCAGTAGTATCTCCGGGGGGAGGGGAGCGGGTGAGCAGTTCTTC. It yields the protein CASSISGGRGAGEQFF.

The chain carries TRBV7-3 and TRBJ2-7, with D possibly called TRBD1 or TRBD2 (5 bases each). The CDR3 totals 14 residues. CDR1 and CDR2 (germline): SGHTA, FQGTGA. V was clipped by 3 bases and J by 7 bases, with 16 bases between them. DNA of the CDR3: TGTGCCAGCAGCTTCAACCTTGGGACGGGGGAGCAGTACTTC. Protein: CASSFNLGTGEQYF.